This T cell receptor beta chain came from a study of shared clonotypes between healthy human individuals. Findings and caveats of the study: Specimens sampled were limited to blood, with tissue repertoires likely differing.

Comments on this clone: Its antigen is as yet unknown.

Assay: immunoSEQ multiplex PCR; the TCRdb copy retains only in-frame clones and omits some. Of hundreds of thousands of clones listed, around two thirds were seen once; the top ten hold less than 2%. Trimming shortened V by 0 bases and J by 1 base, and 7 bases separated the two germline ends. Germline assignment: CDR1 SGHRS and CDR2 YFSETQ. This CDR3 is 14 amino acids long. Sequencing used memory CD4+ T cells sorted from blood. This sample's subset: CD45RA-negative fraction. This chain connects TRBV5-1 to TRBJ1-1; D gene ambiguous. This sequence originates from a woman aged 25 to 39 in good health. Written as DNA, the CDR3 is TGCGCCAGCAGCTTGGTGGGGTCGAACACTGAAGCTTTCTTT. Protein: CASSLVGSNTEAFF.